The 2 T cell receptor beta chains presented below share a single source sample, sequenced in a study of Ad26.COV2.S vaccination and SARS-CoV-2 variants. This table comes from immunoSEQ multiplex PCR, and its TCRdb copy is limited to in-frame clones, with some not included. The table records about 390,000 clones, roughly nine tenths of them present only once. Treatment of the sample: over 15 received Ad26.COV2.S at low or high dose, single or two shots; roughly five received placebo; per-sample allocation not given. At day 63 after the first vaccine or placebo injection, samples were drawn. Sequencing was performed on peripheral blood, taken in a trial of Ad26.COV2.S vaccine versus placebo. These receptors all come from a person between 18 and 65 years old who received the Ad26.COV2.S COVID-19 vaccine or a placebo.

V usage is TRBV10-3 and J usage is TRBJ1-2; possibly TRBD1 for D (5 bases). The germline CDR1 and CDR2 sequences are ENHRY and SYGVKD. CDR3 length: 14 residues. Trimming stripped 0 bases from V and 6 bases from J, with 11 bases between. CDR3 sequence: CAISESEAGHGYTF. The CDR3 DNA follows: TGTGCCATCAGTGAGTCCGAGGCAGGGCATGGCTACACCTTC.

This clone was observed a few times. The CDR3 is CATGDPGANTGELFF. The CDR3 DNA reads TGCGCCACCGGGGACCCTGGGGCGAACACCGGGGAGCTGTTTTTT. V and J are TRBV4-1 and TRBJ2-2, with D perhaps matching TRBD1 or TRBD2 (5 bases each). This CDR3 is built from 15 residues. Trimming cost V 10 bases and J 0 bases, with 15 bases left between them. CDR1 is MGHRA and CDR2 is YSYEKL in the germline V gene.